The next 19 T cell receptor beta chains were all read from a single sample in a study of T cells in Graves' hyperthyroidism and ophthalmopathy. RNA transcripts gave rise to amplified TCR beta CDR3 regions. The study used the HTBI primer set for a first-round RT-PCR of the TCR CDR3. TCRdb independently ran MiXCR on the multiplex PCR reads; one entry per CDR3 protein. The repertoire holds about 98,000 distinct CDR3 sequences, with roughly 37% as singletons. The sequencing input was peripheral blood or thyroid tissue (not recorded which). The source of these receptors is a woman aged 25 to 45 with Graves' hyperthyroidism.

In this sample, this clonotype turned up many times. The rearrangement joins TRBV4-1 to TRBJ1-6; D remains ambiguous. The CDR3 covers 14 residues. Per germline, CDR1 MGHRA and CDR2 YSYEKL. V gave up 6 bases and J gave up 9 bases, with 15 bases separating them. Here the CDR3 DNA reads TGCGCCAGCAGATCTACCGTCTCCGGTTCACCCCTCCACTTT. It codes for CASRSTVSGSPLHF.

This clonotype was detected many times. This chain joins TRBV6-1 and TRBJ1-1; 7 positions agree with TRBD1. With V trimmed by 2 bases and J by 3 bases, 3 bases remained unmatched. The germline gives CDR1 MNHNS, CDR2 SASEGT. The CDR3 sequence is 14 residues long. The CDR3: CASSERGRDTEAFF. CDR3 DNA sequence: TGTGCCAGCAGTGAAAGGGGGCGAGACACTGAAGCTTTCTTT.

This clonotype was detected ten times or more. The rearrangement joins TRBV27 to TRBJ2-7; D gene uncertain. Germline V lookup: CDR1 MNHEY, CDR2 SMNVEV (reference sequence). V shed 0 bases and J shed 3 bases, with 6 bases lying between them. The CDR3 loop spans 13 amino acids. The DNA of the CDR3 is TGTGCCAGCAGTTTATCGAAGGGCTACGAGCAGTACTTC. This gives the protein CASSLSKGYEQYF.

Regarding this clonotype: A much larger clonotype is one base distant, so this may be a read error. The chain combines TRBV6-5 with TRBJ1-1, with TRBD1 matching 7 bases. The CDR3 runs to 15 residues. In germline, CDR1 is MNHEY, CDR2 SVGAGI. The J segment lost 10 bases and the V segment lost 5 bases, leaving 16 bases of the junction unmatched. DNA of the CDR3: TGTGCCAGCAGTGGAGCGCAAGGGGACAGCGGGCTAGCTTTCTTT. Translated: CASSGAQGDSGLAFF.

This clonotype came up many times. The V call is TRBV5-1, the J call TRBJ2-6, with no clear D. CDR1 SGHRS and CDR2 YFSETQ come from the germline V gene. V shed 1 base and J shed 1 base, with 0 bases lying between them. This CDR3 has 13 residues. CDR3 residues: CASSLSGANVLTF. CDR3 in DNA: TGCGCCAGCAGCTTGTCTGGGGCCAACGTCCTGACTTTC.

This clonotype was seen ten or more times. The chain links TRBV15 to TRBJ1-2; D possibly corresponds to TRBD1 (5 bases). The germline V gene has CDR1 LNHNV and CDR2 YYDKDF (reference sequence). This CDR3 comprises 16 residues. Trimming removed 5 bases from V and 3 bases from J, with 19 bases in between. In nucleotides, the CDR3 is TGTGCCACCAGCCTGAAGGGGAGACGATTTGACTATGGCTACACCTTC. This translates into CATSLKGRRFDYGYTF.

The chain recombines TRBV7-9 with TRBJ1-1; D unclear. V dropped 11 bases and J dropped 1 base, with 23 bases sitting between them. CDR1 is SEHNR, CDR2 FQNEAQ, per germline (reference sequence). There are 16 residues in the CDR3. The CDR3 reads CAWSVPSPSGNTEAFF. The CDR3 DNA reads TGTGCCTGGAGTGTCCCCAGCCCCTCGGGGAACACTGAAGCTTTCTTT.

This clonotype was picked up many times. The CDR3 is CAWRTAGAHEQYF. CDR3 nucleotides: TGTGCCTGGAGAACAGCGGGAGCCCACGAGCAGTACTTC. V usage is TRBV30 and J usage is TRBJ2-7, with 8 bases aligning to TRBD2. The J segment lost 5 bases and the V segment lost 3 bases, leaving 6 bases of the junction unmatched. Germline V gives CDR1 GTSNPN, CDR2 SVGIG (reference sequence). The CDR3 consists of 13 residues.

The genes are TRBV20-1 and TRBJ1-6; 10 nucleotides line up with TRBD1. The CDR3 is made up of 15 amino acids. CDR1 and CDR2 (germline): DFQATT, SNEGSKA (reference sequence). V lost 3 bases, J lost 6 bases, and 5 bases stayed unmatched. The CDR3 DNA is TGCAGTGCTAGTCCCGGGACAGGGGCTAATTCACCCCTCCACTTT. The encoded protein is CSASPGTGANSPLHF.

On this clonotype itself: An end of the junction differs from the germline gene, which may be a read error. The rearrangement links TRBV6-1 to TRBJ1-2; 8 bases are shared with TRBD1. Germline V gene data show CDR1 as MNHNS and CDR2 as SASEGT. The CDR3 extends over 12 amino acids. The CDR3 reads CAISEAGGGYTF. CDR3 nucleotides: TGTGCCATCAGTGAAGCAGGGGGCGGCTACACCTTC.

This clonotype showed up just a few times. Its ends do not fully match the called genes, so a read error is possible. The chain links TRBV7-2 to TRBJ1-2, with a possible D match to TRBD1 (6 bases). Germline CDR1 reads SGHTA; CDR2 reads FQGNSA. The CDR3 contains 13 residues. The CDR3 nucleotides are TGTGCCAGCAGCCTGGACAGAAACTATGGCCACACCTTC. Amino acids: CASSLDRNYGHTF.

The V call is TRBV5-1, the J call TRBJ1-2; possible D gene TRBD1, 5 bases. The V gene lost 4 bases and the J gene lost 8 bases, with 27 bases spanning the gap. The germline V gene has CDR1 SGHRS and CDR2 YFSETQ. The CDR3 is 17 amino acids. CDR3 region: CASSPAHAAQVLKGYTF. The CDR3 nucleotides are TGCGCCAGCAGCCCTGCACATGCGGCACAGGTTTTGAAGGGCTACACCTTC.

By share of the sample, this clonotype is medium-sized. The chain combines TRBV7-8 with TRBJ1-5; D remains ambiguous. Per the germline V gene, CDR1 is SGHVS and CDR2 is FQNEAQ. The length of the CDR3 is 14 residues. The ends were cut back, 5 bases at V and 3 bases at J, with 11 bases in the middle. DNA for the CDR3: TGTGCCAGCAGCCGACACAGACTCAATCAGCCCCAGCATTTT. Protein product: CASSRHRLNQPQHF. The whole variable domain, filled in from reference TRBV7-8 and TRBJ1-5, reads GAGVSQSPRYKVAKRGQDVALRCDPISGHVSLFWYQQALGQGPEFLTYFQNEAQLDKSGLPSDRFFAERPEGSVSTLKIQRTQQEDSAVYLCASSRHRLNQPQHFGDGTRLSIL.

This clonotype is labeled medium-sized (0.01 to 0.1%). The chain uses TRBV7-8 and TRBJ1-2; 7 positions agree with TRBD1. The CDR3 has 13 residues. Germline CDR1 is SGHVS and CDR2 is FQNEAQ. Trimming cost V 6 bases and J 6 bases; bases outside gene matches: 7. In nucleotides, the CDR3 is TGTGCCAGCAGTCCCGGGACAGCTGATGGCTACACCTTC. Protein product: CASSPGTADGYTF.

There are many counts of this clonotype. This rearrangement joins TRBV6-5 to TRBJ1-5; a possible D gene is TRBD1 (6 bases). The CDR3 loop spans 15 amino acids. V shed 6 bases and J shed 6 bases, with 18 bases lying between them. CDR1 is MNHEY, CDR2 SVGAGI, per germline. The DNA for the CDR3 is TGTGCCAGCAGCGAAGATCACAGGGCAAGTCAGCCCCAGCATTTT. This codes for CASSEDHRASQPQHF.

A remark on this clonotype: The junction does not match germline at one end; this may be a read error. This chain uses TRBV7-2 with TRBJ1-3; D is uncertain. The germline V gene has CDR1 SGHTA and CDR2 FQGNSA. The CDR3 covers 13 residues. CDR3 region: CASSLSPGDTIYF. In DNA form, the CDR3 reads TGTGCCAGCAGCTTATCACCTGGAGACACCATATATTTT.

The rearrangement joins TRBV2 to TRBJ2-5, with 8 positions matching TRBD1. CDR1 is SNHLY, CDR2 FYNNEI, per germline. This CDR3 spans 16 amino acids. V lost 5 bases, J lost 2 bases, and 10 bases stayed unmatched. The CDR3, as DNA: TGTGCCAGCAGTCGACCATCAACAGGGGGACAAGAGACCCAGTACTTC. It is translated as CASSRPSTGGQETQYF.

This clonotype was counted many times. The genes are TRBV5-1 and TRBJ2-5; D perhaps matches TRBD1 (5 bases). The CDR3 totals 14 residues. The V gene's germline CDR1 is SGHRS and CDR2 YFSETQ. V was pared by 4 bases and J by 5 bases, with 15 bases between. This CDR3 reads CASSLPRQMETQYF. CDR3 bases: TGCGCCAGCAGCCTCCCTCGACAGATGGAGACCCAGTACTTC.

This clonotype appeared many times. The CDR3 sequence: CASSLVQGGEETQYF. The CDR3 DNA sequence: TGTGCCAGCAGCTTAGTTCAGGGGGGGGAGGAGACCCAGTACTTC. The chain couples TRBV7-2 to TRBJ2-5, with D tentatively TRBD1 or TRBD2 (7 bases each). There are 15 residues in the CDR3. The V end lost 1 base, the J end lost 5 bases, and 14 bases lay between the germline ends. CDR1 is SGHTA, CDR2 FQGNSA, per germline.